Described below is a single T cell receptor (beta chain) sequence and its context. These data come from a study of blood T cell repertoires in COVID-19. Sequencing used immunoSEQ multiplex PCR; TCRdb keeps in-frame clones, though not all of them. The top ten clones hold under 5% of a sample with 80,000 to 100,000 clones, about 74% of them seen once. The CDR3 is 15 amino acids. Germline CDR1 and CDR2: SGHTA and FQGTGA. V shed 5 bases, J shed 4 bases, and the junction held 9 bases outside the gene matches. The sequenced sample was peripheral blood. This TCR derives from a man between 65 and 85 years old with COVID-19, enrolled during active disease. The chain recombines TRBV7-3 with TRBJ2-3; 7 bases fit TRBD2. Here the CDR3 reads CASSPIGTTSDTQYF. The CDR3 DNA reads as TGTGCCAGCAGCCCCATCGGGACTACCTCAGATACGCAGTATTTT.